The sequence of this T cell receptor beta chain was determined in a study of cytomegalovirus exposure and HLA in healthy donors. Germline CDR1 and CDR2: SGHRS and YFSETQ. With 4 bases clipped from V and 2 bases from J, the junction kept 2 bases outside the gene matches. CDR3 length: 13 residues. PCR primers comprised 60 Vbeta and 13 Jbeta primers. The data were produced by immunoSEQ multiplex PCR, yet TCRdb's version contains in-frame clones alone and is incomplete. The sample has 100,000 to 150,000 clones, roughly 80% seen once. Sequencing used PBMCs. The J gene is TRBJ1-1, the V gene TRBV5-1, with 7 nucleotides matching TRBD1. This clonotype originated in a female donor in good health and CMV-seronegative. CDR3 loop: CASSRTGNTEAFF. The CDR3, as DNA: TGCGCCAGCAGCAGGACAGGCAACACTGAAGCTTTCTTT.